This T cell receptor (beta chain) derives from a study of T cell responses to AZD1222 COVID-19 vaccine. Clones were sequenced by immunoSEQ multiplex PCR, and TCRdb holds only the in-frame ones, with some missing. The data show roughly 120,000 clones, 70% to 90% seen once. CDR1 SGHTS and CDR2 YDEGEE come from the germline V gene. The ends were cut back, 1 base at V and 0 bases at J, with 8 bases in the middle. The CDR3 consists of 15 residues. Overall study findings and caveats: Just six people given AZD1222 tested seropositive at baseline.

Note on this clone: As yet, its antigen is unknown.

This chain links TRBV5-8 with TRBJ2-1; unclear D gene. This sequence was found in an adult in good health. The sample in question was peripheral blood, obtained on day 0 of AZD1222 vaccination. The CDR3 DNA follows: TGTGCCAGCAGCTTGTGGTCGAGCTCCTACAATGAGCAGTTCTTC. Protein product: CASSLWSSSYNEQFF.